Sequencing of this T cell receptor (beta chain) was carried out in a study of PD-L1 blockade in urothelial cancer. Time point meaning: peripheral blood 6 weeks after treatment start. Sequenced by immunoSEQ multiplex PCR; TCRdb stores in-frame clones only, minus some. In the table there are roughly 29,000 clones, around 80% of which are singletons. This material consisted of PBMCs, taken around atezolizumab (anti-PD-L1) treatment. The clonotype was recovered from a man in his 70s with urothelial cancer.

CDR3 DNA: TGCGCCAGCAGCCAGGATTGGGCGGCGGGGGAATCATTCGCAGATACGCAGTATTTT. Protein product: CASSQDWAAGESFADTQYF. V gene TRBV4-1 combines with J gene TRBJ2-3; 7 bases are a match to TRBD2. J gave up 4 bases and V 3 bases, and 19 bases lay outside the gene matches. Germline CDR1 is MGHRA and CDR2 is YSYEKL. The length of the CDR3 is 19 residues.